This entry lists 27 T cell receptor beta chains sequenced from one sample in a study of a mutant IDH1 vaccine in newly diagnosed glioma. Documented time point: week 11, during vaccination. Topical imiquimod was applied with each vaccine dose, which held 300 ug of mutant IDH1 20-mer peptide. Using immunoSEQ multiplex PCR, the repertoire was profiled, and TCRdb retains in-frame clones only, with some absent. The sample includes around 62,000 clones, roughly 90% of them seen just once. No cognate antigen is known for these TCRs. Sequencing was performed on PBMCs, taken from a glioma patient whose treatment included an IDH1 peptide vaccine. The source of these receptors is a man aged 35 to 55 with glioma.

The V and J genes are TRBV5-6 and TRBJ1-1; TRBD1 might be the D (5 bases). Trimming took 2 bases from V and 0 from J, leaving 11 bases between them. The CDR3 runs 15 residues. CDR1 is SGHDT, CDR2 YYEEEE, per germline. CDR3 in amino acids: CASSFRQLLNTEAFF. The CDR3 DNA sequence: TGTGCCAGCAGCTTCCGACAGCTACTGAACACTGAAGCTTTCTTT.

The CDR3 sequence: CASSLDRDTEAFF. The CDR3 nucleotides read TGTGCCAGCAGCCTAGACAGGGACACTGAAGCTTTCTTT. The chain couples TRBV6-1 to TRBJ1-1, with 7 bases matching TRBD1. Germline V gene sequence: CDR1 MNHNS, CDR2 SASEGT. The CDR3 is 13 residues long. V was pared by 6 bases and J by 3 bases, with 4 bases of the junction left unmatched.

This chain connects TRBV5-4 to TRBJ2-3; the match to TRBD2 covers 9 bases. The V gene's germline CDR1 is SGHNT and CDR2 YYREEE (reference sequence). Trimming at V came to 3 bases and at J to 4 bases, leaving 6 bases not matched to a gene. CDR3 length: 15 residues. The CDR3 DNA is TGTGCCAGCAGCTGGGGACTAGCAGGGTCAGATACGCAGTATTTT. Amino acids: CASSWGLAGSDTQYF.

This chain joins TRBV9 and TRBJ2-1; tentative D call: TRBD2 (5 bases). With 7 bases removed from V and 2 bases from J, the gap between germline ends came to 7 bases. There are 12 residues in the CDR3. Germline V gene data show CDR1 as SGDLS and CDR2 as YYNGEE. The CDR3 here is CASGGAYNEQFF. CDR3 coding DNA: TGTGCCAGCGGAGGCGCCTACAATGAGCAGTTCTTC.

The chain is built from TRBV15 and TRBJ1-4; TRBD1 aligns across 9 bases. J lost 8 bases, V lost 5 bases, and 9 bases had no gene match. This CDR3 contains 15 residues. Germline assignment: CDR1 LNHNV and CDR2 YYDKDF (reference sequence). CDR3 DNA sequence: TGTGCCACCAGCGACAACAGGGGGCGGAAGGAAAAACTGTTTTTT. This encodes CATSDNRGRKEKLFF.

The chain combines TRBV7-3 with TRBJ2-1; 12 bases match TRBD2. The CDR3 spans 15 residues. Germline assignment: CDR1 SGHTA and CDR2 FQGTGA. Trimming cost V 5 bases and J 6 bases; bases outside gene matches: 5. The CDR3 DNA reads TGTGCCAGCAGCGTAGGACTAGCGGGGCGCAATGAGCAGTTCTTC. Protein product: CASSVGLAGRNEQFF.

The rearrangement joins TRBV18 to TRBJ1-5, with 8 bases identical to TRBD1. V dropped 0 bases and J dropped 7; count of bases not matched to a gene: 14. Germline V gene lookup returns CDR1 KGHSH and CDR2 LQKENI. The CDR3 length is 18 residues. The CDR3 coding sequence is TGTGCCAGCTCACCACCGAAGGGGATCCAGGGGGCAAGACAGCCCCAGCATTTT. Translating gives CASSPPKGIQGARQPQHF.

V gene TRBV27 combines with J gene TRBJ2-1; TRBD2 is a possible D gene (5 bases). Germline CDR1 MNHEY, CDR2 SMNVEV (reference sequence). This CDR3 has 13 residues. Trimming removed 7 bases from V and 4 bases from J, with 11 bases in between. CDR3 in DNA: TGTGCCAGCACCAGCGGAAGGTACAATGAGCAGTTCTTC. This translates into CASTSGRYNEQFF.

The chain has TRBV4-2 and TRBJ2-2; no firm D call. CDR1 and CDR2 from the germline V gene are LGHNA and YNFKEQ. CDR3 length: 15 residues. Trimming left V 1 base short and J 3 bases short, with 9 bases between. In DNA form, the CDR3 reads TGTGCCAGCAGCCAAGCTTCAGATCACACCGGGGAGCTGTTTTTT. This gives the protein CASSQASDHTGELFF.

This rearrangement joins TRBV4-1 to TRBJ1-6, with TRBD1 identical over 7 bases. J was trimmed by 2 bases and V by 1 base; bases with no gene match: 8. The V gene's germline CDR1 is MGHRA and CDR2 YSYEKL. The CDR3 runs to 18 residues. CDR3 nucleotide sequence: TGCGCCAGCAGCCAAGGTGGCAGGGACAGTGCCTATAATTCACCCCTCCACTTT. Amino acids: CASSQGGRDSAYNSPLHF.

This clone was detected only a few times. The V gene is TRBV19, the J gene TRBJ1-5; tentatively, D is TRBD1 (5 bases). Trimming removed 4 bases from V and 4 bases from J, with 8 bases in between. Germline values: CDR1 LNHDA, CDR2 SQIVND (reference sequence). The CDR3 extends over 13 amino acids. CDR3 DNA sequence: TGTGCCAGTAGTACGACAGCTAATCAGCCCCAGCATTTT. Its protein is CASSTTANQPQHF.

The V and J genes are TRBV19 and TRBJ2-5; TRBD1 agrees at 8 bases. The CDR3 spans 13 residues. In germline, CDR1 is LNHDA, CDR2 SQIVND (reference sequence). V lost 6 bases to trimming and J lost 2 bases; unmatched junction nucleotides: 2. Here the CDR3 reads CASSRDRQETQYF. For the CDR3, the DNA is TGTGCCAGTAGCCGGGACAGGCAAGAGACCCAGTACTTC. Looking up the rest from reference TRBV19 and TRBJ2-5 gives the full variable domain: DGGITQSPKYLFRKEGQNVTLSCEQNLNHDAMYWYRQDPGQGLRLIYYSQIVNDFQKGDIAEGYSVSREKKESFPLTVTSAQKNPTAFYLCASSRDRQETQYFGPGTRLLVL.

The chain has TRBV18 and TRBJ1-1; no clear D. Trimming pared 4 bases from V and 0 bases from J, leaving 9 bases between. The CDR3 spans 14 residues. From germline, CDR1 is KGHSH and CDR2 LQKENI. The CDR3: CASSLNTMNTEAFF. The DNA for the CDR3 is TGTGCCAGCTCACTCAACACGATGAACACTGAAGCTTTCTTT.

V usage is TRBV5-1 and J usage is TRBJ1-2; 8 positions agree with TRBD1. This CDR3 region has 17 residues. The germline CDR1 and CDR2 sequences are SGHRS and YFSETQ. Trimming took 4 bases from V and 2 from J; bases not matched to a gene: 13. Written as DNA, the CDR3 is TGCGCCAGCAGCCCTCAGGGGGCGCAGACGACCAACTATGGCTACACCTTC. Translating it yields CASSPQGAQTTNYGYTF.

The chain employs TRBV4-1 and TRBJ1-1, with 7 bases matching TRBD1. Germline CDR1 and CDR2: MGHRA and YSYEKL. This CDR3 has 18 amino acids. V trimming: 1 base; J trimming: 4 bases; junction bases outside the gene matches: 15. The CDR3 region is CASSQGWARGEKGTEAFF. The CDR3 bases are TGCGCCAGCAGCCAAGGGTGGGCCAGGGGGGAAAAGGGCACTGAAGCTTTCTTT.

The chain is built from TRBV11-3 and TRBJ2-2; D ambiguous. Germline V gene lookup returns CDR1 SGHNT and CDR2 YENEEA. This CDR3 spans 13 amino acids. With 5 bases removed from V and 8 bases from J, the gap between germline ends came to 12 bases. CDR3 sequence (DNA): TGTGCCAGCAGCCAGGAGCCTCTGGGGGAGCTGTTTTTT. Translating it yields CASSQEPLGELFF.

This clone occurred once. J is TRBJ2-3 and V is TRBV11-3, with TRBD1 identical over 7 bases. Germline assignment: CDR1 SGHNT and CDR2 YENEEA. The V segment lost 3 bases and the J segment 3 bases; nucleotides outside the gene matches: 3. The CDR3 runs 14 residues. The CDR3, as DNA: TGTGCCAGCAGCTTGGGGACAGCTACAGATACGCAGTATTTT. This encodes CASSLGTATDTQYF.

This chain joins TRBV2 and TRBJ2-7, with a tentative D call TRBD1 (5 bases). V shed 7 bases and J shed 1 base, with 23 bases lying between them. The CDR3 extends over 17 amino acids. Looked up from germline, CDR1 is SNHLY and CDR2 is FYNNEI. Here the CDR3 reads CASMVTALTPSSYEQYV. The DNA of the CDR3 is TGTGCCAGCATGGTGACAGCCCTTACCCCCTCATCCTACGAGCAGTACGTC.

The chain combines TRBV7-2 with TRBJ2-7; 15 positions match TRBD2. Germline V gene data show CDR1 as SGHTA and CDR2 as FQGNSA. J lost 6 bases, V lost 5 bases, and 8 bases had no gene match. The CDR3 has 16 residues. CDR3: CASSPGLAGGEGEQYF. In nucleotides, the CDR3 is TGTGCCAGCAGCCCCGGACTAGCGGGAGGGGAAGGCGAGCAGTACTTC.

The J gene is TRBJ1-5, the V gene TRBV2; 8 nucleotides align to TRBD1. This CDR3 is built from 16 residues. Trimming took 6 bases from V and 0 from J; bases not matched to a gene: 7. CDR1 and CDR2 (germline): SNHLY, FYNNEI. The CDR3 loop is CASSPRTGNSNQPQHF. The CDR3 bases are TGTGCCAGCAGCCCGAGGACAGGGAATAGCAATCAGCCCCAGCATTTT.

The chain links TRBV27 to TRBJ1-5; 8 nucleotides agree with TRBD1. The length of the CDR3 is 15 residues. After removal of 5 bases from V and 5 bases from J, the junction contained 8 bases not matched to a gene. Germline-derived CDR1 and CDR2 are MNHEY and SMNVEV (reference sequence). DNA for the CDR3: TGTGCCAGCAGTACTAGCGGGACAGGTCATCAGCCCCAGCATTTT. Translating gives CASSTSGTGHQPQHF.

This chain connects TRBV4-1 to TRBJ1-5; 9 nucleotides line up with TRBD1. Germline lookup yields CDR1 MGHRA and CDR2 YSYEKL. J lost 7 bases, V lost 2 bases, and 9 bases had no gene match. CDR3 size: 16 residues. CDR3 in amino acids: CASSQSGTGLGQPQHF. As DNA, the CDR3 is TGCGCCAGCAGCCAATCCGGGACAGGGTTAGGCCAGCCCCAGCATTTT.

This rearrangement joins TRBV29-1 to TRBJ1-1; 7 nucleotides match TRBD1. V shed 4 bases and J 1 base; nucleotides not matched to a gene: 0. Germline loops: CDR1 SQVTM, CDR2 ANQGSEA. The CDR3 runs to 12 residues. The CDR3 is CSVGQGNTEAFF. CDR3 sequence (DNA): TGCAGCGTTGGACAGGGGAACACTGAAGCTTTCTTT. The variable domain in full, completed from reference TRBV29-1 and TRBJ1-1, reads SAVISQKPSRDICQRGTSLTIQCQVDSQVTMMFWYRQQPGQSLTLIATANQGSEATYESGFVIDKFPISRPNLTFSTLTVSNMSPEDSSIYLCSVGQGNTEAFFGQGTRLTVV.

This rearrangement joins TRBV4-2 to TRBJ2-1; D gene ambiguous. Trimming pared 0 bases from V and 0 bases from J, leaving 12 bases between. This CDR3 is built from 17 residues. CDR1 is LGHNA and CDR2 is YNFKEQ in the germline V gene. DNA for the CDR3: TGTGCCAGCAGCCAAGAAAGTCGACAATTCTCCTACAATGAGCAGTTCTTC. Amino acid sequence: CASSQESRQFSYNEQFF.

The gene calls are TRBV25-1 and TRBJ1-2; tentative D call: TRBD1 (5 bases). The CDR3 spans 14 residues. The V end was cut by 6 bases, the J end by 7 bases, with 18 bases between. From germline, CDR1 is MGHDK and CDR2 SYGVNS. CDR3 sequence: CASRGSGTDSGYTF. For the CDR3, the DNA is TGTGCCAGCAGGGGGAGTGGGACGGATAGTGGCTACACCTTC.

This chain joins TRBV4-1 and TRBJ1-4, with a weak D call TRBD1 (6 bases). The CDR3 length is 15 residues. Per germline, CDR1 MGHRA and CDR2 YSYEKL. The V and J ends lost 1 base and 2 bases respectively, with 8 bases between them. The CDR3 loop reads CASSQGQGTNEKLFF. The CDR3 DNA is TGCGCCAGCAGCCAAGGGCAGGGGACTAATGAAAAACTGTTTTTT.

The chain employs TRBV28 and TRBJ2-1; the D gene could be TRBD1 or TRBD2 (5 bases each). Germline CDR1 reads MDHEN; CDR2 reads SYDVKM. There are 14 residues in the CDR3. V shed 2 bases and J shed 13 bases, with 18 bases lying between them. Here the CDR3 reads CASSLPGTPTSQFF. In DNA, the CDR3 is TGTGCCAGCAGTTTACCCGGGACCCCCACTTCACAGTTCTTC.